Below, 4 T cell receptor beta chains from the same sample are listed, as sequenced in a study of blood T cell repertoires in COVID-19. Assay used: immunoSEQ multiplex PCR; TCRdb lists only in-frame clones, some missing. This repertoire shows 110,000 or so clones, roughly four fifths found once; its top ten account for 9% to 14%. The sequencing sample was made of peripheral blood. These receptors originate from a human donor in a cohort sampled during active COVID-19.

V gene TRBV28 combines with J gene TRBJ2-7; D is unresolved. This CDR3 contains 13 residues. CDR1 is MDHEN, CDR2 SYDVKM, per germline. V was clipped by 2 bases and J by 5 bases, with 10 bases between them. The CDR3 bases are TGTGCCAGCAGTTTACCCCCGGTGGACGAGCAGTACTTC. It yields the protein CASSLPPVDEQYF.

The V gene is TRBV10-2, the J gene TRBJ2-1; perhaps TRBD1 as D (7 bases). CDR3 length: 15 residues. In germline, CDR1 is WSHSY, CDR2 SAAADI. V was cut by 3 bases and J by 8 bases, with 17 bases left in between. This CDR3 reads CASSDRGANRDEQFF. The CDR3, as DNA: TGCGCCAGCAGTGACAGGGGGGCCAATCGGGATGAGCAGTTCTTC.

This chain connects TRBV4-1 to TRBJ1-6; 8 bases match TRBD1. CDR3 size: 15 residues. Germline V CDR1 and CDR2: MGHRA, YSYEKL. With V trimmed by 4 bases and J by 5 bases, 4 bases remained unmatched. The CDR3 DNA reads TGCGCCAGCAGCCCAGGACAGGGAAATAATTCACCCCTCCACTTT. It codes for CASSPGQGNNSPLHF.

This chain links TRBV11-2 with TRBJ1-1; D unresolved. V was clipped by 1 base and J by 12 bases, with 12 bases between them. Germline loops: CDR1 SGHAT, CDR2 FQNNGV. The CDR3 consists of 12 residues. The CDR3 spells CASSLGHTIPFF. Written as DNA, the CDR3 is TGTGCCAGCAGCTTAGGGCACACCATCCCTTTCTTT.